The 14 T cell receptor beta chains in this list originate from one sample, sequenced in a study of T cell changes during pregnancy in multiple sclerosis. Data came from immunoSEQ multiplex PCR; TCRdb stores just in-frame clones and leaves some out. The sample contains some 74,000 clones, about nine tenths of which appear only once. The specimen was peripheral blood, collected after pregnancy. The source is a female donor in good health, enrolled as a control in a pregnancy study.

The chain joins TRBV27 to TRBJ2-6; D call uncertain. The V end lost 7 bases, the J end lost 3 bases, and 13 bases lay between the germline ends. The CDR3 is 15 residues long. Germline V lookup: CDR1 MNHEY, CDR2 SMNVEV (reference sequence). CDR3 protein: CASTSQVHGANVLTF. The CDR3 nucleotides are TGTGCCAGCACGTCTCAGGTTCATGGGGCCAACGTCCTGACTTTC.

V usage is TRBV20-1 and J usage is TRBJ1-2; no clear D. Trimming shortened V by 5 bases and J by 8 bases, and 12 bases separated the two germline ends. The CDR3 runs 11 residues. Germline V gene lookup returns CDR1 DFQATT and CDR2 SNEGSKA (reference sequence). As DNA, the CDR3 is TGCAGTGCTGACCCCTCGGGGGGCTACACCTTC. Translated, it gives CSADPSGGYTF.

The chain employs TRBV18 and TRBJ1-2, with 7 bases fitting TRBD1. With V trimmed by 0 bases and J by 8 bases, 3 bases remained unmatched. The CDR3 runs to 13 residues. Germline CDR1 reads KGHSH; CDR2 reads LQKENI. The CDR3 sequence: CASSPPGGYGYTF. Here the CDR3 DNA reads TGTGCCAGCTCACCACCAGGGGGCTACGGCTACACCTTC.

The chain couples TRBV29-1 to TRBJ1-4; no definite D call. Germline V gives CDR1 SQVTM, CDR2 ANQGSEA. This CDR3 is 15 amino acids long. V was pared by 4 bases and J by 0 bases, with 12 bases between. CDR3 sequence: CSVAGIGATNEKLFF. The CDR3 region has the DNA TGCAGCGTTGCGGGCATCGGGGCAACTAATGAAAAACTGTTTTTT. The variable domain in full, with the rest retrieved from reference TRBV29-1 and TRBJ1-4, is SAVISQKPSRDICQRGTSLTIQCQVDSQVTMMFWYRQQPGQSLTLIATANQGSEATYESGFVIDKFPISRPNLTFSTLTVSNMSPEDSSIYLCSVAGIGATNEKLFFGSGTQLSVL.

This chain links TRBV7-9 with TRBJ2-7; perhaps TRBD1 as D (5 bases). CDR3 length equals 17 residues. Germline-derived CDR1 and CDR2 are SEHNR and FQNEAQ (reference sequence). V gave up 5 bases and J gave up 6 bases, with 26 bases separating them. CDR3 DNA: TGTGCCAGCAGCCCCAGGGCTCTAGGCAGAAAAGCTCCCGAGCAGTACTTC. It translates to CASSPRALGRKAPEQYF.

V is TRBV20-1 and J is TRBJ2-2; D remains ambiguous. Germline loops: CDR1 DFQATT, CDR2 SNEGSKA (reference sequence). The CDR3 is 11 amino acids. Trimming took off 4 bases at V and 7 bases at J, with 7 bases between the two ends. The CDR3 here is CSAMEFGELFF. As DNA, the CDR3 is TGCAGTGCTATGGAGTTCGGGGAGCTGTTTTTT.

V and J are TRBV30 and TRBJ2-1, with a possible D match to TRBD1 (7 bases). Germline V lookup: CDR1 GTSNPN, CDR2 SVGIG (reference sequence). Trimming removed 5 bases at V and 2 bases at J, with 10 bases between. The CDR3 extends over 13 amino acids. The CDR3 protein is CAWDREAYNEQFF. The DNA of the CDR3 is TGTGCCTGGGACAGGGAGGCCTACAATGAGCAGTTCTTC.

The chain recombines TRBV15 with TRBJ1-1; D gene unclear. Germline values: CDR1 LNHNV, CDR2 YYDKDF (reference sequence). V lost 3 bases to trimming and J lost 1 base, with 12 bases between them. The CDR3 loop spans 15 amino acids. CDR3 DNA: TGTGCCACCAGCAGTCGGGTGTTAAAGAACACTGAAGCTTTCTTT. Protein sequence: CATSSRVLKNTEAFF.

The rearrangement uses TRBV7-3 and TRBJ2-3, with 8 bases fitting TRBD2. The trim removed 5 bases at V and 3 bases at J, leaving 10 bases unmatched. Looked up from germline, CDR1 is SGHTA and CDR2 is FQGTGA. The CDR3 spans 16 residues. Here the CDR3 DNA reads TGTGCCAGCAGCCGAACTTCCGGGACTAGGACAGATACGCAGTATTTT. Translated, it gives CASSRTSGTRTDTQYF. Combining the CDR3 with reference TRBV7-3 and TRBJ2-3 gives the whole variable domain GAGVSQTPSNKVTEKGKYVELRCDPISGHTALYWYRQSLGQGPEFLIYFQGTGAADDSGLPNDRFFAVRPEGSVSTLKIQRTERGDSAVYLCASSRTSGTRTDTQYFGPGTRLTVL.

The CDR3, as DNA: TGTGCCAGCTCACCACCGGCAGCTGGAAACACCATATATTTT. Residues: CASSPPAAGNTIYF. The J gene is TRBJ1-3, the V gene TRBV18; D gene uncertain. CDR1 is KGHSH and CDR2 is LQKENI in the germline V gene. V was pared by 0 bases and J by 2 bases, with 5 bases between. The length of the CDR3 is 14 residues.

V gene TRBV4-2 combines with J gene TRBJ1-5; TRBD1 might be the D (5 bases). V was cut by 0 bases and J by 4 bases, with 13 bases left in between. This CDR3 is built from 16 residues. Germline lookup yields CDR1 LGHNA and CDR2 YNFKEQ. The CDR3 loop is CASSQDGQGKNQPQHF. The CDR3 region has the DNA TGTGCCAGCAGCCAAGATGGTCAGGGAAAGAATCAGCCCCAGCATTTT.

The gene calls are TRBV15 and TRBJ1-1; tentative D call: TRBD1 (5 bases). This CDR3 contains 16 residues. Looked up from germline, CDR1 is LNHNV and CDR2 is YYDKDF (reference sequence). V lost 1 base, J lost 5 bases, and 17 bases lay in between. Here the CDR3 reads CATSRGGGAGRTEAFF. CDR3 DNA sequence: TGTGCCACCAGCAGAGGGGGCGGTGCCGGGCGTACTGAAGCTTTCTTT.

V gene TRBV19 combines with J gene TRBJ1-6; 7 positions agree with TRBD1. V was clipped by 10 bases and J by 7 bases; unmatched bases: 7. The CDR3 covers 13 residues. The germline V gene encodes CDR1 LNHDA and CDR2 SQIVND (reference sequence). CDR3 amino acids: CATSGTENSPLHF. CDR3 DNA sequence: TGTGCCACCTCGGGGACAGAAAATTCACCCCTCCACTTT.

This chain links TRBV9 with TRBJ2-7, with D unclear. V was pared by 0 bases and J by 4 bases, with 14 bases between. The CDR3 runs to 15 residues. Germline loops: CDR1 SGDLS, CDR2 YYNGEE. The CDR3 sequence is CASSVAPGYEYEQYF. In DNA form, the CDR3 reads TGTGCCAGCAGCGTAGCTCCGGGTTATGAGTACGAGCAGTACTTC. The full variable domain, rest sourced from reference TRBV9 and TRBJ2-7, is DSGVTQTPKHLITATGQRVTLRCSPRSGDLSVYWYQQSLDQGLQFLIQYYNGEERAKGNILERFSAQQFPDLHSELNLSSLELGDSALYFCASSVAPGYEYEQYFGPGTRLTVT.